Listed below are T cell receptor beta chains from one sample, sequenced in a study of blood T cell repertoires in COVID-19. Clones were sequenced by immunoSEQ multiplex PCR, and TCRdb holds only the in-frame ones, with some missing. The sample holds 200,000 to 300,000 clones, about 85% seen once. Sequencing was performed on peripheral blood. The source is a man aged 60-69 years with acute or convalescent COVID-19. The CDR3 runs from the conserved cysteine through the conserved F or W. D genes are given only for firm matches. Rows may omit the clone size; those that give it use once, few, many or a size class.

TRBV5-4	-	13	TRBJ2-3	-	TGTGCCAGCGGCGCGGGTAGCACAGATACGCAGTATTTT	CASGAGSTDTQYF
TRBV27	-	16	TRBJ1-1	TRBD1	TGTGCCAGCGGAAGACAGGGGTTGGATCAGAACACTGAAGCTTTCTTT	CASGRQGLDQNTEAFF
TRBV30	-	14	TRBJ1-1	TRBD1	TGTGCCTGGAGTGTCGGGACAGGCCATTGGGAGGCTTTCTTT	CAWSVGTGHWEAFF
TRBV27	-	15	TRBJ2-1	TRBD2	TGTGCCAGCAGTTTGGGACTAGCGGTACACAATGAGCAGTTCTTC	CASSLGLAVHNEQFF
TRBV4-1	few	17	TRBJ2-7	TRBD2	TGCGCCAGCAGCCAAGTGGCTAGCGGGGGATCGCGGCTCGAGCAGTACTTC	CASSQVASGGSRLEQYF
TRBV6-5	-	15	TRBJ2-3	TRBD2	TGTGCCAGCAGCGGGACTAGCTGGTTCACAGATACGCAGTATTTT	CASSGTSWFTDTQYF
TRBV4-1	-	14	TRBJ2-7	-	TGCGCCAGCAGCCAAGATTACGGCTCCTACGAGCAGTACTTC	CASSQDYGSYEQYF
TRBV11-1	-	13	TRBJ1-1	-	TGTGCCAGCAGTTTAATTACAGTCTCTGAAGCTTTCTTT	CASSLITVSEAFF
TRBV10-3	few	16	TRBJ2-2	-	TGTGCCATCAGTGGCCGGGAGAGGTGGAACACCGGGGAGCTGTTTTTT	CAISGRERWNTGELFF
TRBV9	-	16	TRBJ2-2	TRBD2	TGTGCCAGCAGCGTGCTAGCGGGGACCAACACCGGGGAGCTGTTTTTT	CASSVLAGTNTGELFF
TRBV7-6	-	15	TRBJ2-3	-	TGTGCCAGCAGCTTAATGGCCAGCGACACAGATACGCAGTATTTT	CASSLMASDTDTQYF
TRBV7-9	-	15	TRBJ2-5	TRBD1	TGTGCCAGCAGCTCGGGACAGGCAGGGGGAGAGGCCCAGTACTTC	CASSSGQAGGEAQYF
TRBV28	-	16	TRBJ2-5	TRBD1	TGTGCCAGCAGCGGCACCGGGACAGGTCACCAAGAGACCCAGTACTTC	CASSGTGTGHQETQYF
TRBV6-4	-	15	TRBJ2-1	TRBD2	TGTGCCAGCAGTACCGTAGCGGGATTTCGGAATGAGCAGTTCTTC	CASSTVAGFRNEQFF
TRBV5-1	-	15	TRBJ2-6	-	TGCGCCAGCACCTCAGGGACTGGTGGGGCCAACGTCCTGACTTTC	CASTSGTGGANVLTF
TRBV5-4	-	14	TRBJ1-6	-	TGTGCCAGCAGCACTACACGCTATAATTCACCCCTCCACTTT	CASSTTRYNSPLHF
TRBV6-5	few	15	TRBJ1-4	-	TGTGCCAGCAGTCCCTTTCAGGGGAGCGGTGAAAAACTGTTTTTT	CASSPFQGSGEKLFF
TRBV10-3	-	14	TRBJ2-7	TRBD1	TGTGCCATCAGTGACGGGACAGGGAACTACGAGCAGTACTTC	CAISDGTGNYEQYF
TRBV19	-	14	TRBJ1-4	-	TGTGCCAGTAGTATGGGCAGTTCTAATGAAAAACTGTTTTTT	CASSMGSSNEKLFF
TRBV30	-	14	TRBJ2-3	-	TGTGTCTGGAGTGGGGGCTTAGGCACAGATACGCAGTATTTT	CVWSGGLGTDTQYF
TRBV3-1/TRBV3-2	-	13	TRBJ2-1	-	TGTGCCAGCAGCCTTTCTAGCGACAATGAGCAGTTCTTC	CASSLSSDNEQFF
TRBV12-5	-	15	TRBJ2-4	-	TGTGCTAGTGGTTTGCTGTCCTACAGGAAAAACATTCAGTACTTC	CASGLLSYRKNIQYF
TRBV12-3/TRBV12-4	-	13	TRBJ1-5	-	TGTGCCAGCAGCCTCGCGATAGTTGGGCCCCAGCATTTT	CASSLAIVGPQHF
TRBV4-1	-	14	TRBJ2-3	-	TGCGCCAGCAGCCTCGGGACTAGCACAGATACGCAGTATTTT	CASSLGTSTDTQYF
TRBV6-2/TRBV6-3	-	14	TRBJ1-1	TRBD1	TGTGCCAGCAGTAGGGGGCTGATGAACACTGAAGCTTTCTTT	CASSRGLMNTEAFF
TRBV2	-	13	TRBJ2-5	-	TGTGCCAGCATTAGGGAGTTGCGAGAGACCCAGTACTTC	CASIRELRETQYF
TRBV9	-	15	TRBJ1-1	TRBD1	TGTGCCAGCAGCTTTTCAGGGGGCATGAACACTGAAGCTTTCTTT	CASSFSGGMNTEAFF
TRBV18	-	15	TRBJ2-7	TRBD1	TGTGCCAGCTCACCGATGGGGGACAGCTCCTACGAGCAGTACTTC	CASSPMGDSSYEQYF
TRBV5-1	-	15	TRBJ1-1	-	TGCGCCAGCAGCTTGGGAGGGCCCCTTAACACTGAAGCTTTCTTT	CASSLGGPLNTEAFF
TRBV11-1	once	15	TRBJ1-1	-	TGTGCCACCGTCCGGGGAGGCACGGGGAACACTGAAGCTTTCTTT	CATVRGGTGNTEAFF
TRBV7-3	-	17	TRBJ2-3	-	TGTGCCAGCAGCTTAATTGCTAGCTTAGCTAGCACAGATACGCAGTATTTT	CASSLIASLASTDTQYF
TRBV7-2	once	18	TRBJ2-4	TRBD1	TGTGCCAGCAGCCTAGGGTCTACAGGGGCTATGGCCAAAAACATTCAGTACTTC	CASSLGSTGAMAKNIQYF